These 26 T cell receptor beta chains were sequenced from one sample in a study of lymphopenia after photon versus proton radiotherapy. The protocol was immunoSEQ multiplex PCR, while the TCRdb copy is restricted to in-frame clones and leaves out a portion. Among tens of thousands of clones listed, approximately 91% were seen once. The sequencing used peripheral blood, collected from a patient treated with photon-based radiotherapy. The receptor set was obtained from a woman in her 70s with pancreatic cancer.

The chain carries TRBV28 and TRBJ2-3, with D possibly being TRBD2 (5 bases). The CDR3 sequence is 13 residues long. In germline, CDR1 is MDHEN, CDR2 SYDVKM. V gave up 7 bases and J gave up 2 bases, with 10 bases separating them. CDR3 sequence: CASTGGTTDTQYF. CDR3 bases: TGTGCCAGCACCGGAGGAACCACAGATACGCAGTATTTT.

This chain uses TRBV5-8 with TRBJ2-2; 9 bases fit TRBD1. The CDR3 totals 15 residues. V gave up 5 bases and J gave up 4 bases; unmatched junction bases: 6. CDR1 is SGHTS and CDR2 is YDEGEE in the germline V gene. The CDR3 spells CASSLGQGSTGELFF. CDR3 sequence (DNA): TGTGCCAGCAGTCTAGGACAGGGGAGCACCGGGGAGCTGTTTTTT.

This clone occurred a few times. This chain joins TRBV11-2 and TRBJ2-3, with 8 bases matching TRBD2. Per germline, CDR1 SGHAT and CDR2 FQNNGV. J was trimmed by 2 bases and V by 5 bases; bases with no gene match: 9. There are 16 residues in the CDR3. The DNA for the CDR3 is TGTGCCAGCAGCCCGCTTCGGACTAGCATCACAGATACGCAGTATTTT. This sequence encodes CASSPLRTSITDTQYF.

The chain's CDR3 is CASSLEWGSGANVLTF. The CDR3 nucleotides are TGTGCCAGCAGCTTGGAGTGGGGCTCTGGGGCCAACGTCCTGACTTTC. V usage is TRBV5-5 and J usage is TRBJ2-6, with D uncertain. With 0 bases removed from V and 0 bases from J, the gap between germline ends came to 7 bases. In germline, CDR1 is SGHKS, CDR2 YYEKEE (reference sequence). The CDR3 has 16 amino acids.

The chain links TRBV7-9 to TRBJ1-3; a possible D gene is TRBD1 (5 bases). Trimming left V 5 bases short and J 0 bases short, with 11 bases between. Germline loops: CDR1 SEHNR, CDR2 FQNEAQ (reference sequence). This CDR3 spans 15 amino acids. The CDR3 here is CASSQGTASGNTIYF. The CDR3 DNA reads as TGTGCCAGCAGCCAAGGGACCGCCTCTGGAAACACCATATATTTT.

The chain carries TRBV28 and TRBJ2-3; the match to TRBD1 covers 7 bases. There are 15 residues in the CDR3. Germline CDR1 reads MDHEN; CDR2 reads SYDVKM. J lost 2 bases, V lost 3 bases, and 5 bases had no gene match. CDR3 residues: CASSLTGFDTDTQYF. As DNA, the CDR3 is TGTGCCAGCAGTTTGACAGGGTTTGACACAGATACGCAGTATTTT. Full variable domain (missing parts from reference TRBV28 and TRBJ2-3): DVKVTQSSRYLVKRTGEKVFLECVQDMDHENMFWYRQDPGLGLRLIYFSYDVKMKEKGDIPEGYSVSREKKERFSLILESASTNQTSMYLCASSLTGFDTDTQYFGPGTRLTVL.

This clone has a single count. The gene calls are TRBV27 and TRBJ2-1; 9 nucleotides match TRBD2. Germline V lookup: CDR1 MNHEY, CDR2 SMNVEV (reference sequence). J gave up 1 base and V 0 bases, and 1 base lay outside the gene matches. CDR3 length: 16 residues. This CDR3 reads CASSLSSGRSYNEQFF. DNA for the CDR3: TGTGCCAGCAGTTTATCTAGCGGGAGATCCTACAATGAGCAGTTCTTC.

The rearrangement uses TRBV18 and TRBJ2-7; D might be TRBD2 (6 bases). The V end was cut by 3 bases, the J end by 7 bases, with 16 bases between. CDR3 size: 14 residues. Germline-derived CDR1 and CDR2 are KGHSH and LQKENI. DNA of the CDR3: TGTGCCAGCTCACCCCCGGGCTCCGCGGGGGAGCAGTACTTC. It is translated as CASSPPGSAGEQYF.

J is TRBJ2-1 and V is TRBV7-8, with TRBD1 matching 9 bases. The CDR3 is 17 residues long. The germline CDR1 and CDR2 sequences are SGHVS and FQNEAQ. Trimming took 2 bases from V and 4 from J; bases not matched to a gene: 9. The CDR3, as DNA: TGTGCCAGCAGCTTAACCGGCGGGACAGGGTTTTACAATGAGCAGTTCTTC. Its protein is CASSLTGGTGFYNEQFF.

V and J are TRBV7-8 and TRBJ2-2, with a weak D call TRBD1 (6 bases). Trimming took 7 bases from V and 6 from J, leaving 9 bases between them. The CDR3 runs to 12 residues. Germline CDR1 SGHVS, CDR2 FQNEAQ. CDR3 coding DNA: TGTGCCAGCAACACAGGGCCCGGGGAGCTGTTTTTT. Its translation: CASNTGPGELFF.

This chain joins TRBV7-2 and TRBJ2-3; D possibly corresponds to TRBD2 (6 bases). The CDR3 loop spans 15 amino acids. CDR1 SGHTA and CDR2 FQGNSA come from the germline V gene. V shed 1 base and J shed 6 bases, with 14 bases lying between them. CDR3: CASSLDGTQRDTQYF. The CDR3 bases are TGTGCCAGCAGCTTAGATGGGACTCAACGGGATACGCAGTATTTT.

V gene TRBV10-3 combines with J gene TRBJ1-1, with D tentatively TRBD1 (5 bases). The CDR3 runs to 15 residues. The germline gives CDR1 ENHRY, CDR2 SYGVKD. The V end lost 0 bases, the J end lost 9 bases, and 17 bases lay between the germline ends. The DNA for the CDR3 is TGTGCCATCAGTGAGTCGATGGGGGTGGGTTCTCAAGCTTTCTTT. It yields the protein CAISESMGVGSQAFF.

The chain combines TRBV7-2 with TRBJ1-1; D is unclear. Trimming shortened V by 5 bases and J by 5 bases, and 15 bases separated the two germline ends. Germline assignment: CDR1 SGHTA and CDR2 FQGNSA. The CDR3 extends over 14 amino acids. The DNA of the CDR3 is TGTGCCAGCAGCCCGGGAGTGACGGGGACTGAAGCTTTCTTT. It is translated as CASSPGVTGTEAFF.

V usage is TRBV11-1 and J usage is TRBJ2-3; 14 nucleotides align to TRBD2. Germline lookup yields CDR1 SGHAT and CDR2 FQDESV (reference sequence). The CDR3 is made up of 17 amino acids. The J segment lost 5 bases and the V segment lost 5 bases, leaving 9 bases of the junction unmatched. DNA of the CDR3: TGTGCCAGCAGCGCTTCCCCGGGACTAGCGGGAGAAGATACGCAGTATTTT. Translating it yields CASSASPGLAGEDTQYF.

The J gene is TRBJ2-7, the V gene TRBV11-3, with 9 bases lining up with TRBD1. The CDR3 extends over 13 amino acids. The ends lost 5 bases at V and 3 bases at J; junction bases unmatched: 2. Per germline, CDR1 SGHNT and CDR2 YENEEA. CDR3 sequence reads: CASSQGQGYEQYF. Here the CDR3 DNA reads TGTGCCAGCAGCCAGGGACAGGGCTACGAGCAGTACTTC.

The chain combines TRBV7-3 with TRBJ2-5, with a tentative D call TRBD2 (6 bases). The V gene lost 5 bases and the J gene lost 1 base, with 8 bases spanning the gap. CDR1 and CDR2 from the germline V gene are SGHTA and FQGTGA. The CDR3 is 13 residues long. The CDR3 DNA reads TGTGCCAGCAGCCTCGGGAGCCAAGAGACCCAGTACTTC. Protein: CASSLGSQETQYF.

V and J are TRBV6-1 and TRBJ2-4; the D gene is possibly TRBD1 (8 bases). V lost 2 bases and J lost 8, with 13 bases in between. The CDR3 consists of 14 residues. The germline V gene encodes CDR1 MNHNS and CDR2 SASEGT. The CDR3 reads CASSERQGRDIQYF. CDR3 DNA: TGTGCCAGCAGTGAACGACAGGGGAGGGACATTCAGTACTTC.

This chain uses TRBV18 with TRBJ1-1, with no clear D. Trimming took 0 bases from V and 11 from J, leaving 13 bases between them. The CDR3 sequence is 13 residues long. The germline V gene has CDR1 KGHSH and CDR2 LQKENI. The CDR3 loop reads CASSPPDLGRAFF. DNA of the CDR3: TGTGCCAGCTCACCACCCGATCTAGGGCGTGCTTTCTTT.

The J gene is TRBJ2-3, the V gene TRBV4-3; TRBD2 matches at 12 bases. The germline gives CDR1 LGHNA, CDR2 YSLEER. This CDR3 comprises 15 residues. After removal of 5 bases from V and 3 bases from J, the junction contained 3 bases not matched to a gene. The chain's CDR3 is CASSSLAGGTDTQYF. CDR3 nucleotide sequence: TGCGCCAGCAGCTCGCTAGCGGGAGGGACAGATACGCAGTATTTT.

The chain employs TRBV7-9 and TRBJ1-1, with D perhaps TRBD1 (6 bases). Germline-derived CDR1 and CDR2 are SEHNR and FQNEAQ (reference sequence). There are 14 residues in the CDR3. Trimming removed 3 bases at V and 2 bases at J, with 10 bases between. CDR3 coding DNA: TGTGCCAGCAGCTTTGGGGGGCCCAACACTGAAGCTTTCTTT. It encodes CASSFGGPNTEAFF.

The genes are TRBV19 and TRBJ1-1, with D tentatively TRBD1 (5 bases). The CDR3 has 14 residues. From germline, CDR1 is LNHDA and CDR2 SQIVND (reference sequence). Trimming stripped 9 bases from V and 1 base from J, with 15 bases between. In DNA form, the CDR3 reads TGTGCCAGCAGAGGGGACGGGAGGAACACTGAAGCTTTCTTT. Its translation is CASRGDGRNTEAFF. The full variable domain, with the rest looked up from reference TRBV19 and TRBJ1-1, is DGGITQSPKYLFRKEGQNVTLSCEQNLNHDAMYWYRQDPGQGLRLIYYSQIVNDFQKGDIAEGYSVSREKKESFPLTVTSAQKNPTAFYLCASRGDGRNTEAFFGQGTRLTVV.

This chain connects TRBV30 to TRBJ1-1; D gene uncertain. The CDR3 runs 11 residues. V lost 5 bases and J 4 bases, leaving 8 bases between the germline ends. Germline-derived CDR1 and CDR2 are GTSNPN and SVGIG (reference sequence). The CDR3 protein is CAWAGSTEAFF. In DNA, the CDR3 is TGTGCCTGGGCGGGAAGCACTGAAGCTTTCTTT. Looking up the rest from reference TRBV30 and TRBJ1-1 gives the full variable domain: SQTIHQWPATLVQPVGSPLSLECTVEGTSNPNLYWYRQAAGRGLQLLFYSVGIGQISSEVPQNLSASRPQDRQFILSSKKLLLSDSGFYLCAWAGSTEAFFGQGTRLTVV.

The J gene is TRBJ1-2, the V gene TRBV13, with a tentative D call TRBD1 (5 bases). Trimming removed 4 bases from V and 11 bases from J, with 23 bases in between. The CDR3 consists of 15 residues. Germline V gives CDR1 PRHDT, CDR2 FYEKMQ (reference sequence). The chain's CDR3 is CASSSQSGQETEYTF. CDR3 sequence (DNA): TGTGCCAGCAGCTCCCAATCGGGGCAGGAGACTGAGTACACCTTC.

The chain combines TRBV2 with TRBJ1-5; D is possibly TRBD1 (6 bases). V lost 2 bases and J lost 2, with 7 bases in between. CDR1 and CDR2 from the germline V gene are SNHLY and FYNNEI. This CDR3 region has 14 residues. The CDR3 reads CASSENRGNQPQHF. DNA for the CDR3: TGTGCCAGCAGTGAAAACAGGGGCAATCAGCCCCAGCATTTT.

This chain joins TRBV7-2 and TRBJ1-4; D remains ambiguous. The CDR3 extends over 16 amino acids. The ends were cut back, 1 base at V and 5 bases at J, with 14 bases in the middle. Germline V gene data show CDR1 as SGHTA and CDR2 as FQGNSA. The CDR3 loop is CASSLGTLLSNEKLFF. CDR3 coding DNA: TGTGCCAGCAGCTTAGGGACCCTCCTGTCAAATGAAAAACTGTTTTTT. The full variable domain, completed using reference TRBV7-2 and TRBJ1-4, is GAGVSQSPSNKVTEKGKDVELRCDPISGHTALYWYRQSLGQGLEFLIYFQGNSAPDKSGLPSDRFSAERTGGSVSTLTIQRTQQEDSAVYLCASSLGTLLSNEKLFFGSGTQLSVL.

This clone has a single count. The rearrangement links TRBV28 to TRBJ2-2; D is unclear. V lost 7 bases and J lost 1, with 7 bases in between. The CDR3 spans 13 residues. Germline assignment: CDR1 MDHEN and CDR2 SYDVKM. The CDR3 sequence: CASISGNTGELFF. CDR3 in DNA: TGTGCCAGCATATCAGGGAACACCGGGGAGCTGTTTTTT.